A single sample is the source of the 22 T cell receptor beta chains below, sequenced in a study of blood T cell repertoires in COVID-19. Measured with immunoSEQ multiplex PCR; TCRdb has only the in-frame clones, and not every one. The sample includes around 280,000 clones, around 89% seen only once; the top ten take about 1.8%. Material for sequencing was PBMCs or T cells enriched from blood (not recorded which). These receptors originate from a young woman with acute COVID-19.

V is TRBV18 and J is TRBJ2-5; 7 nucleotides align to TRBD1. This CDR3 is 14 amino acids long. Germline loops: CDR1 KGHSH, CDR2 LQKENI. After removal of 2 bases from V and 2 bases from J, the junction contained 2 bases not matched to a gene. CDR3 nucleotides: TGTGCCAGCTCACCATTGGGACAGCAAGAGACCCAGTACTTC. It is translated as CASSPLGQQETQYF.

The rearrangement links TRBV28 to TRBJ2-1; TRBD2 is a possible D gene (5 bases). Per the germline V gene, CDR1 is MDHEN and CDR2 is SYDVKM. The CDR3 loop spans 15 amino acids. V was clipped by 2 bases and J by 7 bases, with 15 bases between them. The CDR3 here is CASSLPGSRENEQFF. The CDR3 DNA reads TGTGCCAGCAGTTTACCGGGGTCTAGGGAAAATGAGCAGTTCTTC.

The chain couples TRBV4-1 to TRBJ2-1; 13 bases map to TRBD2. Trimming took 1 base from V and 11 from J; bases not matched to a gene: 8. Germline CDR1 reads MGHRA; CDR2 reads YSYEKL. The CDR3 is 16 residues long. The CDR3 nucleotides read TGCGCCAGCAGCCAAGGAGATCGGACTAGCGGGAGTAAGCAGTTCTTC. Translation: CASSQGDRTSGSKQFF.

This clone was found once. CDR3 protein: CASSPGGTEAFF. CDR3 bases: TGTGCCAGCAGCCCCGGGGGCACTGAAGCTTTCTTT. The chain uses TRBV7-6 and TRBJ1-1; D is possibly TRBD1 (5 bases). CDR1 is SGHVS and CDR2 is FNYEAQ in the germline V gene. The CDR3 has 12 amino acids. The ends were cut back, 5 bases at V and 4 bases at J, with 8 bases in the middle. The variable domain in full, with the rest retrieved from reference TRBV7-6 and TRBJ1-1, is GAGVSQSPRYKVTKRGQDVALRCDPISGHVSLYWYRQALGQGPEFLTYFNYEAQQDKSGLPNDRFSAERPEGSISTLTIQRTEQRDSAMYRCASSPGGTEAFFGQGTRLTVV.

This chain joins TRBV2 and TRBJ2-5, with D unclear. The V end lost 0 bases, the J end lost 13 bases, and 9 bases lay between the germline ends. Germline values: CDR1 SNHLY, CDR2 FYNNEI. This CDR3 has 11 residues. CDR3 loop: CASSEAPTAYF. In nucleotides, the CDR3 is TGTGCCAGCAGTGAAGCTCCGACTGCGTACTTC.

This chain uses TRBV10-3 with TRBJ2-2; 11 nucleotides match TRBD2. The CDR3 sequence is 14 residues long. Germline-derived CDR1 and CDR2 are ENHRY and SYGVKD. With V trimmed by 10 bases and J by 4 bases, 5 bases remained unmatched. This chain's CDR3 is CATLAGVGTGELFF. CDR3 DNA: TGTGCCACACTAGCGGGAGTCGGCACCGGGGAGCTGTTTTTT.

The genes are TRBV5-4 and TRBJ2-5; TRBD2 matches 11 bases. The CDR3 totals 16 residues. Per germline, CDR1 SGHNT and CDR2 YYREEE (reference sequence). With 4 bases clipped from V and 5 bases from J, the junction kept 10 bases outside the gene matches. CDR3: CASSPQGGLAVETQYF. CDR3 DNA: TGTGCCAGCAGCCCTCAGGGGGGACTAGCGGTGGAGACCCAGTACTTC.

This clone has a single count. The chain is built from TRBV7-3 and TRBJ2-3; 7 nucleotides line up with TRBD2. Germline trimming cut 4 bases from V and 1 base from J; bases unmatched to any gene: 2. The germline CDR1 and CDR2 sequences are SGHTA and FQGTGA. This CDR3 is 14 amino acids long. CDR3 DNA sequence: TGTGCCAGCAGCTCTAGCGGCCGCACAGATACGCAGTATTTT. The encoded protein is CASSSSGRTDTQYF.

This sequence joins TRBV28 and TRBJ2-5, with TRBD2 matching over 14 bases. Germline V gene sequence: CDR1 MDHEN, CDR2 SYDVKM. J lost 10 bases, V lost 6 bases, and 7 bases had no gene match. CDR3 length equals 14 residues. The CDR3 loop is CASSGTGLAGDQYF. The CDR3 nucleotides are TGTGCCAGCAGCGGGACGGGACTAGCGGGAGACCAGTACTTC.

This sequence joins TRBV29-1 and TRBJ1-2; TRBD1 agrees at 9 bases. CDR3 length: 14 residues. V shed 4 bases, J shed 3 bases, and the junction held 6 bases outside the gene matches. Germline loops: CDR1 SQVTM, CDR2 ANQGSEA. In DNA form, the CDR3 reads TGCAGCGTTGGGCCGGGACAGGGTTACTATGGCTACACCTTC. Translating it yields CSVGPGQGYYGYTF. Complete variable domain (other parts from reference TRBV29-1 and TRBJ1-2): SAVISQKPSRDICQRGTSLTIQCQVDSQVTMMFWYRQQPGQSLTLIATANQGSEATYESGFVIDKFPISRPNLTFSTLTVSNMSPEDSSIYLCSVGPGQGYYGYTFGSGTRLTVV.

J is TRBJ2-3 and V is TRBV18; D possibly corresponds to TRBD1 (6 bases). The V gene's germline CDR1 is KGHSH and CDR2 LQKENI. Deletions cut 8 bases from V and 5 bases from J, with 8 bases between. The CDR3 is 11 amino acids. Here the CDR3 DNA reads TGTGCCAGCGTAGGGGGAGATACGCAGTATTTT. This codes for CASVGGDTQYF.

CDR3 amino acids: CASSLGGRPHEKLFF. The CDR3 coding sequence is TGTGCCAGCAGCTTAGGGGGCAGGCCCCATGAAAAACTGTTTTTT. The chain couples TRBV7-2 to TRBJ1-4; tentatively, D is TRBD1 (5 bases). The germline CDR1 and CDR2 sequences are SGHTA and FQGNSA. V lost 1 base, J lost 6 bases, and 12 bases lay in between. The CDR3 loop spans 15 amino acids.

The V gene is TRBV7-6, the J gene TRBJ2-1; 10 bases fit TRBD2. This CDR3 spans 17 amino acids. The junction had 6 bases not matched to a gene; V was cut back by 2 bases and J by 2 bases. Germline CDR1 SGHVS, CDR2 FNYEAQ. CDR3 loop: CASSLNPAGGTYNEQFF. CDR3 bases: TGTGCCAGCAGCTTAAATCCAGCGGGAGGGACCTACAATGAGCAGTTCTTC.

V and J are TRBV9 and TRBJ1-2, with D unresolved. Germline V gene sequence: CDR1 SGDLS, CDR2 YYNGEE. The CDR3 extends over 14 amino acids. Deletions cut 0 bases from V and 6 bases from J, with 12 bases between. CDR3 coding DNA: TGTGCCAGCAGCGTAGGGGAGGGCCGCCATGGCTACACCTTC. It specifies CASSVGEGRHGYTF. The full variable domain, in which reference TRBV9 and TRBJ1-2 provide the parts outside the CDR3, is DSGVTQTPKHLITATGQRVTLRCSPRSGDLSVYWYQQSLDQGLQFLIQYYNGEERAKGNILERFSAQQFPDLHSELNLSSLELGDSALYFCASSVGEGRHGYTFGSGTRLTVV.

The rearrangement uses TRBV28 and TRBJ1-1; 11 bases match TRBD1. This CDR3 is built from 17 residues. In germline, CDR1 is MDHEN, CDR2 SYDVKM. Trimming took 5 bases from V and 6 from J; bases not matched to a gene: 14. DNA for the CDR3: TGTGCCAGCAGTGCCCCGAGGGGGACAGGGGGTAGGGCTGAAGCTTTCTTT. Its translation is CASSAPRGTGGRAEAFF. Filled out from reference TRBV28 and TRBJ1-1, the complete variable domain reads DVKVTQSSRYLVKRTGEKVFLECVQDMDHENMFWYRQDPGLGLRLIYFSYDVKMKEKGDIPEGYSVSREKKERFSLILESASTNQTSMYLCASSAPRGTGGRAEAFFGQGTRLTVV.

This chain links TRBV29-1 with TRBJ1-3, with D unclear. Germline CDR1 is SQVTM and CDR2 is ANQGSEA. V was clipped by 6 bases and J by 8 bases, with 11 bases between them. This CDR3 is built from 11 residues. CDR3 residues: CSVRGLDTIYF. DNA for the CDR3: TGCAGCGTCCGAGGTCTGGACACCATATATTTT.

The chain is built from TRBV19 and TRBJ1-1, with TRBD1 matching over 9 bases. The CDR3 is 16 residues long. Germline V lookup: CDR1 LNHDA, CDR2 SQIVND (reference sequence). The V and J ends lost 3 bases and 0 bases, in that order; junction bases with no gene match: 5. The CDR3 protein is CASSMGTGRVNTEAFF. As DNA, the CDR3 is TGTGCCAGTAGTATGGGGACAGGGAGGGTGAACACTGAAGCTTTCTTT.

The V call is TRBV4-1, the J call TRBJ2-7; 7 bases line up with TRBD2. Germline values: CDR1 MGHRA, CDR2 YSYEKL. V shed 1 base and J 1 base; nucleotides not matched to a gene: 4. The CDR3 extends over 15 amino acids. CDR3 amino acids: CASSQGLGGSYEQYF. DNA of the CDR3: TGCGCCAGCAGCCAAGGCCTGGGGGGGTCCTACGAGCAGTACTTC.

V gene TRBV3-1 (or the pseudogene TRBV3-2) combines with J gene TRBJ2-1; TRBD2 aligns across 12 bases. This CDR3 comprises 17 residues. Trimming took 1 base from V and 8 from J; bases not matched to a gene: 9. Looked up from germline, CDR1 is LGHDT and CDR2 is YNNKEL (reference sequence). The CDR3 is CASSQGLLAGGADEQFF. The CDR3 coding sequence is TGTGCCAGCAGCCAAGGCCTTCTAGCGGGGGGGGCCGATGAGCAGTTCTTC.

The chain couples TRBV5-1 to TRBJ2-1; TRBD2 matches 8 bases. The CDR3 runs to 15 residues. Germline CDR1 reads SGHRS; CDR2 reads YFSETQ. V shed 1 base and J 9 bases; nucleotides not matched to a gene: 9. The CDR3 bases are TGCGCCAGCAGCTTGCGTCCAGCGGGAGCACTTGAGCAGTTCTTC. Translated, it gives CASSLRPAGALEQFF. Full variable domain (missing parts from reference TRBV5-1 and TRBJ2-1): KAGVTQTPRYLIKTRGQQVTLSCSPISGHRSVSWYQQTPGQGLQFLFEYFSETQRNKGNFPGRFSGRQFSNSRSEMNVSTLELGDSALYLCASSLRPAGALEQFFGPGTRLTVL.

The J gene is TRBJ2-7, the V gene TRBV5-6; D gene uncertain. V lost 0 bases to trimming and J lost 3 bases, with 4 bases between them. The CDR3 totals 12 residues. From germline, CDR1 is SGHDT and CDR2 YYEEEE. CDR3 in DNA: TGTGCCAGCAGCTTGGCTAACTACGAGCAGTACTTC. Translated, it gives CASSLANYEQYF.

The chain links TRBV18 to TRBJ2-3; D is possibly TRBD1 (6 bases). V lost 4 bases to trimming and J lost 4 bases, with 15 bases between them. The V gene's germline CDR1 is KGHSH and CDR2 LQKENI. The CDR3 runs to 15 residues. The CDR3 region is CASSQAGTSSDTQYF. DNA for the CDR3: TGTGCCAGCTCACAGGCCGGGACATCCTCAGATACGCAGTATTTT.